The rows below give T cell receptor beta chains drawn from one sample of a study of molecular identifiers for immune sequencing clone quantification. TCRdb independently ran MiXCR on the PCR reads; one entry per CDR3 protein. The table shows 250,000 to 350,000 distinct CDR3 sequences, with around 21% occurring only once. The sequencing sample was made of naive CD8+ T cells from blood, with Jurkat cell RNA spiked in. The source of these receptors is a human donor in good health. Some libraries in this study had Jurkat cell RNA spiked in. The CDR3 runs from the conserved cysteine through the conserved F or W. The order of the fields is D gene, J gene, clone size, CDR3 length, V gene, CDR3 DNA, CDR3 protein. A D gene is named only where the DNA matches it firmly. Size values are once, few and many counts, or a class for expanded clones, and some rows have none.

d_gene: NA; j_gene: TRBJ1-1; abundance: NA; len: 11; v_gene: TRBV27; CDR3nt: TGTGCCAGCAGTTTACGCCCTGAAGCTTTCTTT; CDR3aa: CASSLRPEAFF
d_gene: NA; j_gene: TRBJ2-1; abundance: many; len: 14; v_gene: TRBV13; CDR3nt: TGTGCCAGCAGCTTAGAATCGCCGGGACTGGGCTCGGTCTTC; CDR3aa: CASSLESPGLGSVF
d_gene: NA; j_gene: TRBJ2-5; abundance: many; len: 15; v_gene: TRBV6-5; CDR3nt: TGTGCCAGCAGTTACTCGTCCGGGCACCAAGAGACCCAGTACTTC; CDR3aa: CASSYSSGHQETQYF
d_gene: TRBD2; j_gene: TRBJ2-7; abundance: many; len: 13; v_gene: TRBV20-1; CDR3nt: TGCAGTGCCTTTAGCGGGAGGAATAACGAGCAGTACTTC; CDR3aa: CSAFSGRNNEQYF
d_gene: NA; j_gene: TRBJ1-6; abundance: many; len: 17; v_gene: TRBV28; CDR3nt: TGTGCCAGCAGTTCCGAACCCGTGGCAGCCTATAATTCACCCCTCCACTTT; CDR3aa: CASSSEPVAAYNSPLHF
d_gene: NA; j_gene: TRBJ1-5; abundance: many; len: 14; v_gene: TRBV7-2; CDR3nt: TGTGCCAGCAGCCTGAGACAGGAATATCAGCCCCAGCATTTT; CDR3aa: CASSLRQEYQPQHF
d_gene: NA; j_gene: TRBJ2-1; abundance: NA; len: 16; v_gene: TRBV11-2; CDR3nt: TGTGCCAGCAGCTTCAGGACACCTTACTCCTACAATGAGCAGTTCTTC; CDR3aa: CASSFRTPYSYNEQFF
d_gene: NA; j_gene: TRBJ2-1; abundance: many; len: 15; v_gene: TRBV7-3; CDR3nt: TGTGCCAGCGCAAGCGGGCACAACTCCTACAATGAGCAGTTCTTC; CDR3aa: CASASGHNSYNEQFF
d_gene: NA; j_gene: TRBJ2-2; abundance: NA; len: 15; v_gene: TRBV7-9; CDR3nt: TGTGCCAGCAGCTTAGCGCTGGGCGCCACCGGGGAGCTGTTTTTT; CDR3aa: CASSLALGATGELFF
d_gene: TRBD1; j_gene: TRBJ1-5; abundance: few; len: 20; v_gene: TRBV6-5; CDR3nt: TGTGCCAGCGTTCCGCCTCGGGACAGGGGGGCCTCCGGTAGCAATCAGCCCCAGCATTTT; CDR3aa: CASVPPRDRGASGSNQPQHF
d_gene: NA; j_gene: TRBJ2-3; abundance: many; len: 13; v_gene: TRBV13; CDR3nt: TGTGCCAGCAGCGGGGAAATCACGAGGGCGCAGTATTTT; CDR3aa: CASSGEITRAQYF
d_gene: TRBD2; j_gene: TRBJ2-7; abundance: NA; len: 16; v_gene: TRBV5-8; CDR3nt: TGTGCCAGCAGCCGGGGGGGGGGCCTGAACTCCTACGAGCAGTACTTC; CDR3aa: CASSRGGGLNSYEQYF
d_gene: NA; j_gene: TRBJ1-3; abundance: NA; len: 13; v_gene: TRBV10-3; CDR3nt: TGTGCCATCAGTGAGGGGACAGGAAACACCATATATTTT; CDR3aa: CAISEGTGNTIYF
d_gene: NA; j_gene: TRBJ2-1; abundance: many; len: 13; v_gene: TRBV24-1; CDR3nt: TGTGCCACCAGTGATTTGAAGCCAGGGGAGCAGTTCTTC; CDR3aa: CATSDLKPGEQFF
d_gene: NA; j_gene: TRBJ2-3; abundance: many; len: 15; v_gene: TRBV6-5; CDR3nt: TGTGCCAGCAGTTACTCGAGGGGGGGCTCAGATACGCAGTATTTT; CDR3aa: CASSYSRGGSDTQYF
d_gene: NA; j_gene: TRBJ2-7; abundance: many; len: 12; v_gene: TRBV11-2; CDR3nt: TGTGCCAGCGCCTGGGGGGCTTACGAGCAGTACTTC; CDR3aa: CASAWGAYEQYF
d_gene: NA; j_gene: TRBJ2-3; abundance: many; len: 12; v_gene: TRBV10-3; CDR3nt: TGTGCCATCAGTGGGGCCCGGGATACGCAGTATTTT; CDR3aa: CAISGARDTQYF
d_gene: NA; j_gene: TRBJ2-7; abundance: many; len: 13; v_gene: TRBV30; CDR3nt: TGTGCCTGGGGACCCGGGACATTTTACGAGCAGTACTTC; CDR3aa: CAWGPGTFYEQYF
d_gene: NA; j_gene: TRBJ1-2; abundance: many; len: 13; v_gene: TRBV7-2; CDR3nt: TGTGCCAGCAAAGAGTCTTCCAACTATGGCTACACCTTC; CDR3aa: CASKESSNYGYTF
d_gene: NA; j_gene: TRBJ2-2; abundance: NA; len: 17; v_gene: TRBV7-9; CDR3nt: TGTGCCAGCAGCCCCTACGTGGGCAGCTCGAACACCGGGGAGCTGTTTTTT; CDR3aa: CASSPYVGSSNTGELFF
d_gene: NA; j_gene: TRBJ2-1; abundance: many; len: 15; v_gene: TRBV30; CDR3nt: TGTGCCTGGAGTGTAGGTCGCTCGTTTTACAATGAGCAGTTCTTC; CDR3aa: CAWSVGRSFYNEQFF
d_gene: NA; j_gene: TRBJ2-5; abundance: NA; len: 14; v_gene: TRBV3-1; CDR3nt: TGTGCCAGCAGCCCCCCAGGGAAGGGGAAGACCCAGTGCTTC; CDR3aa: CASSPPGKGKTQCF
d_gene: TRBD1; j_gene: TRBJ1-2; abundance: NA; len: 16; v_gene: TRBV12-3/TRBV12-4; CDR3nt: TGTGCCAGCGGTTATTCCCTGACAGGGACAATCTATGGCTACACCTTC; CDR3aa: CASGYSLTGTIYGYTF
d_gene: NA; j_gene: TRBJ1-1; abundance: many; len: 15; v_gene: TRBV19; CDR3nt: TGTGCCAGTAGTACTTCAGGGCGAGCGAACACTGAAGCTTTCTTT; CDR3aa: CASSTSGRANTEAFF
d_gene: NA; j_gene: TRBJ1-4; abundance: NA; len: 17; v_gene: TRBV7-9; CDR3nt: TGTGCCAGCAGCTTAGCGGGATCAGTTGCAACTAATGAAAAACTGGTTTTT; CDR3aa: CASSLAGSVATNEKLVF
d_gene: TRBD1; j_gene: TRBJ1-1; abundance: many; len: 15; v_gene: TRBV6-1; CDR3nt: TGTGCCAGCAGTGAAGAGACAGGGCTGAACACTGAAGCTTTCTTT; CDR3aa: CASSEETGLNTEAFF
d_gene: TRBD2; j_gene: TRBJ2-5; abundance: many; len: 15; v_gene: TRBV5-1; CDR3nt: TGCGCCAGCAGCCATCCGACTAGCGGACAAGAGACCCAGTACTTC; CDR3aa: CASSHPTSGQETQYF
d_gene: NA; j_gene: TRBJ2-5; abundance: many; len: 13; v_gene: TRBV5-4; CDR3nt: TGTGCCAGCAGCCCGCGCGCGGAGGAGACCCAGTACTTC; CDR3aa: CASSPRAEETQYF
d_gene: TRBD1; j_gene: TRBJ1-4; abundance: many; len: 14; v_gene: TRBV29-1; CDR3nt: TGCAGCGTTGGACAGGGGGTCACTAATGAAAAACTGTTTTTT; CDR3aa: CSVGQGVTNEKLFF
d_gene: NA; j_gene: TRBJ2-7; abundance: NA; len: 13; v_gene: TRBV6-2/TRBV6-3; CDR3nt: TGTACCAGCAACGTAGGACCGGGCCACGAGCAGTACTTC; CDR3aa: CTSNVGPGHEQYF
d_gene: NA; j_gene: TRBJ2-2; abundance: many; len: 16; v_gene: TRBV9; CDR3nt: TGTGCCAGCAGCGTTTCCCCTGGGGCGAACACCGGGGAGCTGTTTTTT; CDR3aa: CASSVSPGANTGELFF
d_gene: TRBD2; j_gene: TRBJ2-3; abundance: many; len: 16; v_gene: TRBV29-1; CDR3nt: TGCAGCGCCTCGGGACTAGCGGGAGAATTGCCAGATACGCAGTATTTT; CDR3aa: CSASGLAGELPDTQYF
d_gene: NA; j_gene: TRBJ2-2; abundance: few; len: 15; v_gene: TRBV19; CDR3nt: TGTGCCAGTAGTATGAGCAGGACCAACACCGGGGAGCTGTTTTTT; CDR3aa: CASSMSRTNTGELFF
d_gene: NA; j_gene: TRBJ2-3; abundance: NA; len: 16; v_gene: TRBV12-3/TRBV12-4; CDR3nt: TGTGCCAGCAGTTCCCGCCCCCCGGGGGGCAAAGATACGCAGTATTTT; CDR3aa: CASSSRPPGGKDTQYF
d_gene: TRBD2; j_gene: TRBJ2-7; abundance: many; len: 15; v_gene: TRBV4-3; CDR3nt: TGCGCCAGCAGCCAACGGACTAGCGGGTCGCGGGAGCAGTACTTC; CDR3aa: CASSQRTSGSREQYF
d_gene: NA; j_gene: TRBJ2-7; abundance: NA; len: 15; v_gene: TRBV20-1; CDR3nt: TGCAGTGCTAGAGAGAAGAGGCAACCGTCCTACGAGCAGTACTTC; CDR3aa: CSAREKRQPSYEQYF
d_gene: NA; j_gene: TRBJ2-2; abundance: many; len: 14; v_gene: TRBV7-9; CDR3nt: TGTGCCAGCAGCTTAGCCACGAACACCGGGGAGCTGTTTTTT; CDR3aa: CASSLATNTGELFF
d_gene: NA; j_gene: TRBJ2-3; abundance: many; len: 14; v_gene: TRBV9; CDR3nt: TGTGCCAGCAGCGGGAGAGAACGCACAGATACGCAGTATTTT; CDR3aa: CASSGRERTDTQYF
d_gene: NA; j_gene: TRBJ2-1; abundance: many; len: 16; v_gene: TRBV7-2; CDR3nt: TGTGCCAGCAGCAGCTCCGTCGCGGTACTCTACAATGAGCAGTTCTTC; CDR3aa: CASSSSVAVLYNEQFF
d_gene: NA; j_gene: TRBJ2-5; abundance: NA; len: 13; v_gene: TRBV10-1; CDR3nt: TGCGCCAGCAGTGGGAATAGACAAGAGACCCAGTACTTC; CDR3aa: CASSGNRQETQYF
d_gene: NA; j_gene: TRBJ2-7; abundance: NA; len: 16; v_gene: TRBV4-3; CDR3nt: TGCGCCAGCAGCCAAGATCGACAGTATAGCCTCTACGAGCAGTACTTC; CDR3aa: CASSQDRQYSLYEQYF
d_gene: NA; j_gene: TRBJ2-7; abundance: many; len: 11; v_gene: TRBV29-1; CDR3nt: TGCAGCGCCCGCACATCCTACGAGCAGTACTTC; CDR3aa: CSARTSYEQYF
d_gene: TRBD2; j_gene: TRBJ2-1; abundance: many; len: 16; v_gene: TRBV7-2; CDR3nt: TGTGCCAGCAGCTTAGGGAGCGGGAGGGCCTTCTACGAGCAGTTCTTC; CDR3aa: CASSLGSGRAFYEQFF
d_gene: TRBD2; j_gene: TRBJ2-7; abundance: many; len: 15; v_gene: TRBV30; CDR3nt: TGTGCCTGGAGTGTATATGGACTAGCGGGGAACGAGCAGTACTTC; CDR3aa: CAWSVYGLAGNEQYF
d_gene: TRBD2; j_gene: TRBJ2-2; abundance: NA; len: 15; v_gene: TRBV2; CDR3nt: TGTGCCAGCAGCGATCCCCCCGGGGGGGCCGGGGAGCTGTTTTTT; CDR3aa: CASSDPPGGAGELFF
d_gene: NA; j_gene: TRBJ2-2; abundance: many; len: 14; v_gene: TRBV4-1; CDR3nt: TGCGCCAGCAGCCTCCGACTTCCTACCGGGGAGCTGTTTTTT; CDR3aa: CASSLRLPTGELFF
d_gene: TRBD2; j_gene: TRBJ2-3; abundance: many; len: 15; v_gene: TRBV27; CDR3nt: TGTGCCAGCAGCTTGGGCGCGGGAGCGACAGATACGCAGTATTTT; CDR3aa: CASSLGAGATDTQYF
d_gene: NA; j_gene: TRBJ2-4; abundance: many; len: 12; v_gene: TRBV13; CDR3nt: TGTGCCAGCAGCTTTGGCCAAAACATTCAGTACTTC; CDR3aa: CASSFGQNIQYF
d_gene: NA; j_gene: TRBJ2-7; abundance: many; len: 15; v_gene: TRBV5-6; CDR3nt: TGTGCCAGCAGCTCCAACCGGGACGGCCCCTACGAGCAGTACTTC; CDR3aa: CASSSNRDGPYEQYF
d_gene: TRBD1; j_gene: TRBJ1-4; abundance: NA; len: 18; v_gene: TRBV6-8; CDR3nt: TGTGCCAGCAGTTACCTTTTCGCCAGGGGGCCGGCTAATGAAAAACTGTTTTTT; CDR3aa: CASSYLFARGPANEKLFF
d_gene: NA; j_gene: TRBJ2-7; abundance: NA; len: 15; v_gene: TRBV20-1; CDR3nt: TGCAGTGCTAGAGATTCCACGAAGATCTCCTACGAGCAGTACTTC; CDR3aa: CSARDSTKISYEQYF
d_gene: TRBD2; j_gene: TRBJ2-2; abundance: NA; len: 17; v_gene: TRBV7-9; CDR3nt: TGTGCCAGCAGCTTATTAGGGACTAGCGGGATTATCGGGGAGCTGTTTTTT; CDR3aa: CASSLLGTSGIIGELFF
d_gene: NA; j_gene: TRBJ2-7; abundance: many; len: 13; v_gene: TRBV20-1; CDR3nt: TGCAGTGCTCGACAGGACGGCTCCTACGAGCAGTACTTC; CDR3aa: CSARQDGSYEQYF